The 6 T cell receptor beta chains presented below share a single source sample, sequenced in a study of blood T cell repertoires in COVID-19. This table comes from immunoSEQ multiplex PCR, and its TCRdb copy is limited to in-frame clones, with some not included. The table has approximately 200,000 clones, around 90% seen once. The specimen was PBMCs or T cells enriched from blood (not recorded which). The origin of the receptors is a man in his thirties or forties who had recovered from COVID-19.

This chain joins TRBV6-1 and TRBJ1-2; 9 nucleotides line up with TRBD1. V dropped 5 bases and J dropped 4; count of bases not matched to a gene: 11. Germline V CDR1 and CDR2: MNHNS, SASEGT. The CDR3 has 16 residues. The DNA of the CDR3 is TGTGCCAGCAGTCAAGGCCTCCGGGGACAGGGCTATGGCTACACCTTC. It is translated as CASSQGLRGQGYGYTF.

The chain combines TRBV7-9 with TRBJ1-4, with D possibly matching TRBD1 (5 bases). CDR3 length: 16 residues. V was cut by 1 base and J by 0 bases, with 9 bases left in between. Germline CDR1 reads SEHNR; CDR2 reads FQNEAQ (reference sequence). CDR3 region: CASSLGDRATNEKLFF. In DNA, the CDR3 is TGTGCCAGCAGCTTAGGAGACAGAGCAACTAATGAAAAACTGTTTTTT.

In this sample, this clone turned up a few times. The chain carries TRBV7-3 and TRBJ2-2; TRBD1 matches 7 bases. The CDR3 has 15 residues. Looked up from germline, CDR1 is SGHTA and CDR2 is FQGTGA. The J segment lost 3 bases and the V segment lost 5 bases, leaving 6 bases of the junction unmatched. The CDR3 DNA reads TGTGCCAGCAGCAGACAGGGAGAGGACACCGGGGAGCTGTTTTTT. It is translated as CASSRQGEDTGELFF.

The chain combines TRBV5-1 with TRBJ2-3; D uncertain. In germline, CDR1 is SGHRS, CDR2 YFSETQ. The V gene lost 4 bases and the J gene lost 5 bases, with 14 bases spanning the gap. This CDR3 is 14 amino acids long. CDR3 sequence: CASSRSTAVDTQYF. In DNA form, the CDR3 reads TGCGCCAGCAGCCGTTCAACCGCAGTAGATACGCAGTATTTT. Full variable domain (remainder filled in from reference TRBV5-1 and TRBJ2-3): KAGVTQTPRYLIKTRGQQVTLSCSPISGHRSVSWYQQTPGQGLQFLFEYFSETQRNKGNFPGRFSGRQFSNSRSEMNVSTLELGDSALYLCASSRSTAVDTQYFGPGTRLTVL.

This chain joins TRBV2 and TRBJ1-2; the match to TRBD1 covers 9 bases. Germline-derived CDR1 and CDR2 are SNHLY and FYNNEI. V lost 7 bases and J lost 0; bases outside the gene matches: 12. This CDR3 comprises 17 residues. The CDR3 DNA reads TGTGCCAGCAAGGGACGGACAGGGGATTGGGCTAACTATGGCTACACCTTC. Amino acid sequence: CASKGRTGDWANYGYTF. The full variable domain, rest sourced from reference TRBV2 and TRBJ1-2, is EPEVTQTPSHQVTQMGQEVILRCVPISNHLYFYWYRQILGQKVEFLVSFYNNEISEKSEIFDDQFSVERPDGSNFTLKIRSTKLEDSAMYFCASKGRTGDWANYGYTFGSGTRLTVV.

This clone was picked up a small number of times. The chain couples TRBV5-4 to TRBJ1-2; unclear D gene. Germline V gene sequence: CDR1 SGHNT, CDR2 YYREEE (reference sequence). V dropped 1 base and J dropped 8 bases, with 12 bases sitting between them. This CDR3 has 13 residues. The CDR3 DNA sequence: TGTGCCAGCAGCTTGAGTAGCGGGGTGGGCTACACCTTC. Translated: CASSLSSGVGYTF.